The rows below give T cell receptor beta chains drawn from one sample of a study of CD8 T cells in ankylosing spondylitis. From the 5' RACE reads, TCRdb called clonotypes with MiXCR, one entry per CDR3 protein. The sample has 150,000 or so distinct CDR3 sequences; about a third are singletons. Sequenced: synovial fluid, either unsorted or a sorted T cell fraction (not recorded which). These receptors were obtained from a male donor with ankylosing spondylitis. CDR3s include the opening cysteine and the closing phenylalanine or tryptophan.

V gene	CDR3 length	J gene	CDR3 protein
TRBV7-9	12	TRBJ2-1	CASSLPGGEQFF
TRBV14	18	TRBJ2-5	CASSQDWASGVYQETQYF
TRBV20-1	14	TRBJ2-5	CSASTGDKGETQYF
TRBV12-3/TRBV12-4	11	TRBJ2-2	CASGDTGELFF
TRBV7-8	17	TRBJ2-6	CASSLVWGTAGANVLTF
TRBV5-4	15	TRBJ2-1	CASRFTSGGYNEQFF
TRBV20-1	15	TRBJ2-3	CSARDPGGGADTQYF
TRBV5-1	13	TRBJ1-2	CASSPTDLNGYTF
TRBV6-5	14	TRBJ2-5	CASSSRLARETQYF
TRBV27	14	TRBJ1-4	CASSSYRVPEKLFF
TRBV7-2	15	TRBJ2-5	CASSLNRSGRETQYF
TRBV24-1	15	TRBJ1-5	CATSDRPLGDGPQHF
TRBV2	14	TRBJ2-5	CASSYRNVQETQYF
TRBV6-2/TRBV6-3	13	TRBJ2-2	CASSWTGTGELFF
TRBV5-1	14	TRBJ1-6	CASSLGVKNSPLHF
TRBV18	17	TRBJ2-1	CASSPLTFRWGYNEQFF
TRBV4-2	17	TRBJ2-7	CASSQDSQVNPARGQYF
TRBV15	13	TRBJ2-1	CATSRNRYNEQFF
TRBV10-1	13	TRBJ1-1	CASSATTNTEAFF
TRBV6-2/TRBV6-3	15	TRBJ2-7	CASRILGQSSYEQYF
TRBV28	15	TRBJ2-2	CASLSPGQSAGELFF
TRBV3-1	13	TRBJ1-6	CASSARRDSPLHF
TRBV20-1	12	TRBJ1-2	CSEVRLNYGYTF
TRBV6-5	15	TRBJ1-2	CASSSPKMTGYGYTF
TRBV29-1	14	TRBJ2-7	CSVADRGASYEQYF
TRBV5-1	16	TRBJ2-7	CASSFLAQGLTYEQYF
TRBV7-2	12	TRBJ2-3	CASKGGTDTQYF
TRBV28	13	TRBJ2-7	CATTLAGTDEQYF
TRBV28	17	TRBJ1-3	CASSSGGQGQVGNTIYF
TRBV20-1	13	TRBJ2-1	CSATQTSAEKQFF
TRBV11-2	15	TRBJ2-3	CASSLELVLTDTQYF
TRBV29-1	14	TRBJ2-2	CSVEYLAGVGELFF
TRBV3-1	14	TRBJ2-7	CASSWSGGSYEQYF
TRBV6-1	15	TRBJ1-6	CASRLTGTVNSPLHF
TRBV6-2/TRBV6-3	14	TRBJ1-1	CASKQESYHTEAFF
TRBV6-1	12	TRBJ1-1	CASSDVNTEAFF
TRBV12-3/TRBV12-4	16	TRBJ2-1	CASTQDAKSSYNEQFF
TRBV6-2/TRBV6-3	12	TRBJ2-7	CASSFRFYEQYF
TRBV5-1	13	TRBJ2-1	CASSPDRANEQFF
TRBV20-1	16	TRBJ2-3	CSAEPLERGDPESQYF
TRBV18	15	TRBJ2-7	CASSPPQGASYEQYF
TRBV7-2	15	TRBJ2-3	CASSFPSGRSDTQYF
TRBV20-1	16	TRBJ2-7	CSAGPFLAGINYEQYF
TRBV11-2	18	TRBJ2-6	CASSSGLLTSSGANVLTF
TRBV7-2	11	TRBJ2-7	CASSLGGGEYF
TRBV7-2	17	TRBJ2-3	CASSLRTGVFGTDTQYF
TRBV7-9	14	TRBJ2-3	CASSLAGGRDTQYF
TRBV12-3/TRBV12-4	14	TRBJ1-1	CASSLASMNTEAFF
TRBV6-5	18	TRBJ2-7	CASSWGRGRTTESYEQYF
TRBV28	15	TRBJ2-1	CASTAREGPFNEQFF
TRBV20-1	15	TRBJ2-3	CSARVPGGSTDTQYF
TRBV6-2/TRBV6-3	12	TRBJ1-2	CASRRDPNGYTF
TRBV20-1	17	TRBJ2-2	CSARDSLRGTQGGELFF